These 5 T cell receptor beta chains came from one sample sequenced in a study of pediatric ulcerative colitis. Measured with immunoSEQ multiplex PCR; TCRdb has only the in-frame clones, and not every one. The data show tens of thousands of clones, about 89% seen once. What was sequenced was blood. The receptors shown here come from a boy between 10 and 17 years old who was a control in a study of pediatric ulcerative colitis.

The count of this clone is one. This chain connects TRBV14 to TRBJ1-5; D is perhaps TRBD1 (6 bases). The CDR3 is made up of 14 amino acids. V lost 1 base and J lost 5, with 9 bases in between. CDR1 and CDR2 from the germline V gene are SGHDN and FVKESK. The CDR3: CASSQGPGDQPQHF. Written as DNA, the CDR3 is TGTGCCAGCAGCCAAGGCCCAGGGGATCAGCCCCAGCATTTT. The whole variable domain, remainder taken from reference TRBV14 and TRBJ1-5, is EAGVTQFPSHSVIEKGQTVTLRCDPISGHDNLYWYRRVMGKEIKFLLHFVKESKQDESGMPNNRFLAERTGGTYSTLKVQPAELEDSGVYFCASSQGPGDQPQHFGDGTRLSIL.

The chain carries TRBV18 and TRBJ2-2, with D perhaps TRBD2 (6 bases). The CDR3 covers 14 residues. Trimming left V 0 bases short and J 6 bases short, with 8 bases between. Germline-derived CDR1 and CDR2 are KGHSH and LQKENI. The CDR3 protein is CASSPPTSSGELFF. Written as DNA, the CDR3 is TGTGCCAGCTCACCACCGACTAGTTCCGGGGAGCTGTTTTTT. Based on the CDR3 plus reference TRBV18 and TRBJ2-2, the full variable domain is NAGVMQNPRHLVRRRGQEARLRCSPMKGHSHVYWYRQLPEEGLKFMVYLQKENIIDESGMPKERFSAEFPKEGPSILRIQQVVRGDSAAYFCASSPPTSSGELFFGEGSRLTVL.

CDR3 protein: CASSPFVPGTGAYEQYF. The DNA of the CDR3 is TGTGCCAGCTCACCTTTTGTCCCCGGGACAGGGGCCTACGAGCAGTACTTC. The rearrangement uses TRBV18 and TRBJ2-7, with 10 bases that match TRBD1. CDR1 and CDR2 (germline): KGHSH, LQKENI. The CDR3 length is 17 residues. V was pared by 3 bases and J by 2 bases, with 10 bases of the junction left unmatched. Drawing the rest from reference TRBV18 and TRBJ2-7, the complete variable domain is NAGVMQNPRHLVRRRGQEARLRCSPMKGHSHVYWYRQLPEEGLKFMVYLQKENIIDESGMPKERFSAEFPKEGPSILRIQQVVRGDSAAYFCASSPFVPGTGAYEQYFGPGTRLTVT.

The table lists this clone with a count of one. The chain has TRBV7-2 and TRBJ2-1, with D hard to call. V gave up 2 bases and J gave up 5 bases, with 10 bases separating them. CDR1 and CDR2 from the germline V gene are SGHTA and FQGNSA. The CDR3 runs to 14 residues. The CDR3 protein is CASSLFVGNNEQFF. The CDR3 nucleotides are TGTGCCAGCAGCTTATTTGTGGGGAACAATGAGCAGTTCTTC.

The rearrangement uses TRBV28 and TRBJ2-3, with unresolved D. CDR1 and CDR2 (germline): MDHEN, SYDVKM. This CDR3 is built from 11 residues. Trimming cost V 4 bases and J 2 bases, with 1 base left between them. CDR3: CASSSTDTQYF. CDR3 nucleotide sequence: TGTGCCAGCAGTTCCACAGATACGCAGTATTTT.